This TCR beta chain is drawn from a study of cytomegalovirus exposure and HLA in healthy donors. Details on this clone: Its antigen is as yet unknown.

Germline assignment: CDR1 SGHNT and CDR2 YENEEA. Deletions cut 5 bases from V and 5 bases from J, with 18 bases between. The CDR3 spans 16 residues. PCR amplification relied on 60 Vbeta primers (plus 13 Jbeta primers). Method: immunoSEQ multiplex PCR; TCRdb's copy keeps in-frame clones and lacks some. The sample table sets out around 70,000 clones. Whole-study results and caveats: Productive status was seen about 87% or about 30% of the time for most TCR beta V segments in an earlier analysis. Researchers reported in a later analysis that a missense DCLRE1C variant was tied to TCR beta V- and J-gene trimming.

The sequencing input was PBMCs. V usage is TRBV11-3 and J usage is TRBJ2-2; weak D call: TRBD1 (5 bases). This clonotype originated in a woman aged 40 to 50 in good health and CMV-seropositive. The CDR3 spells CASSTPARAGTGELFF. The DNA of the CDR3 is TGTGCCAGCAGCACCCCAGCCAGGGCCGGGACCGGGGAGCTGTTTTTT.